Following are 12 T cell receptor beta chains from one sample sequenced in a study of cytotoxic CD8 clonotypes in ibrutinib-treated CLL (dated by TCRdb to about 2021). Libraries were made using the immunoSEQ multiplex PCR assay. TCRdb limited this immuneACCESS table to in-frame rearrangements with V and J called. A share of clones is missing; checked studies link under half to unresolved V genes, and the rest is unexplained. The sample has around 310,000 clones on record, approximately 80% of them singletons. Of the sample, approximately 7% falls within the top ten clones. Sequences were derived from PBMCs, sampled before ibrutinib treatment. The source is a human donor with chronic lymphocytic leukemia.

The chain joins TRBV6-5 to TRBJ2-7, with TRBD2 matching over 7 bases. V lost 3 bases, J lost 1 base, and 3 bases stayed unmatched. There are 14 residues in the CDR3. Per the germline V gene, CDR1 is MNHEY and CDR2 is SVGAGI. In nucleotides, the CDR3 is TGTGCCAGCAGTTATCTAGCGGCATCCTACGAGCAGTACTTC. Translating it yields CASSYLAASYEQYF.

This chain links TRBV18 with TRBJ2-2; the D is unclear. The V end lost 6 bases, the J end lost 0 bases, and 8 bases lay between the germline ends. Germline CDR1 is KGHSH and CDR2 is LQKENI. The CDR3 runs 14 residues. CDR3 in amino acids: CASSEYTNTGELFF. The CDR3 DNA sequence: TGTGCCAGCTCTGAATATACGAACACCGGGGAGCTGTTTTTT. Together with reference TRBV18 and TRBJ2-2, the CDR3 gives the full variable domain: NAGVMQNPRHLVRRRGQEARLRCSPMKGHSHVYWYRQLPEEGLKFMVYLQKENIIDESGMPKERFSAEFPKEGPSILRIQQVVRGDSAAYFCASSEYTNTGELFFGEGSRLTVL.

The chain combines TRBV2 with TRBJ2-1; 7 bases are a match to TRBD2. The CDR3 length is 13 residues. V shed 8 bases, J shed 7 bases, and the junction held 8 bases outside the gene matches. CDR1 SNHLY and CDR2 FYNNEI come from the germline V gene. CDR3 bases: TGTGCCAGCGGGGCGGGAGCTAGAAATGAGCAGTTCTTC. Protein: CASGAGARNEQFF.

This sequence joins TRBV5-4 and TRBJ2-1, with a weak D call TRBD2 (5 bases). From germline, CDR1 is SGHNT and CDR2 YYREEE (reference sequence). Trimming pared 2 bases from V and 3 bases from J, leaving 12 bases between. CDR3 length equals 15 residues. CDR3 DNA sequence: TGTGCCAGCAGCTTAGAAGCGGCCATCTACAATGAGCAGTTCTTC. Its protein is CASSLEAAIYNEQFF.

With respect to this clone: This sample includes further DNA sequences coding for the same CDR3. V is TRBV9 and J is TRBJ1-3; D is unresolved. Trimming pared 2 bases from V and 0 bases from J, leaving 6 bases between. Germline CDR1 reads SGDLS; CDR2 reads YYNGEE. The CDR3 consists of 14 residues. The CDR3 sequence is CASSVRSSGNTIYF. In DNA, the CDR3 is TGTGCCAGCAGCGTCCGGAGCTCTGGAAACACCATATATTTT.

The gene calls are TRBV28 and TRBJ2-7; TRBD2 is a possible D gene (5 bases). V gave up 2 bases and J gave up 6 bases, with 8 bases separating them. Germline V CDR1 and CDR2: MDHEN, SYDVKM. CDR3 length equals 12 residues. CDR3 sequence: CASSLHGSEQYF. For the CDR3, the DNA is TGTGCCAGCAGTTTACATGGGAGCGAGCAGTACTTC.

The chain is built from TRBV7-8 and TRBJ2-1; the D is unclear. CDR3 size: 12 residues. V shed 5 bases and J shed 7 bases, with 9 bases lying between them. Germline assignment: CDR1 SGHVS and CDR2 FQNEAQ. Here the CDR3 DNA reads TGTGCCAGCAGCCCGCGTTATAATGAGCAGTTCTTC. The encoded protein is CASSPRYNEQFF. The variable domain in full, with the rest retrieved from reference TRBV7-8 and TRBJ2-1, is GAGVSQSPRYKVAKRGQDVALRCDPISGHVSLFWYQQALGQGPEFLTYFQNEAQLDKSGLPSDRFFAERPEGSVSTLKIQRTQQEDSAVYLCASSPRYNEQFFGPGTRLTVL.

The chain has TRBV30 and TRBJ2-7, with TRBD2 identical over 7 bases. CDR3 size: 15 residues. Losses at the gene ends were 2 bases for V and 5 bases for J; bases not matched to a gene: 12. CDR1 and CDR2 (germline): GTSNPN, SVGIG (reference sequence). For the CDR3, the DNA is TGTGCCTGGAGTCCCCCCGACGGGGAGGGCCACGAGCAGTACTTC. Translated, it gives CAWSPPDGEGHEQYF.

The rearrangement links TRBV29-1 to TRBJ1-1, with D tentatively TRBD1 (6 bases). V was cut by 7 bases and J by 1 base, with 13 bases left in between. This CDR3 contains 13 residues. CDR1 SQVTM and CDR2 ANQGSEA come from the germline V gene. The CDR3 is CSASTGPNTEAFF. In DNA form, the CDR3 reads TGCAGCGCTTCGACAGGACCGAACACTGAAGCTTTCTTT.

This sequence joins TRBV5-4 and TRBJ2-7, with 13 bases identical to TRBD2. Germline trimming cut 4 bases from V and 3 bases from J; bases unmatched to any gene: 19. The germline V gene has CDR1 SGHNT and CDR2 YYREEE (reference sequence). The CDR3 length is 20 residues. The CDR3 loop reads CASSTGTSGKYRPANYEQYF. The CDR3, as DNA: TGTGCCAGCAGCACCGGGACTAGCGGGAAGTACCGGCCTGCCAACTACGAGCAGTACTTC.

The sample holds one count of this clone. The chain employs TRBV9 and TRBJ2-5; 7 bases agree with TRBD1. This CDR3 is 13 amino acids long. Germline CDR1 SGDLS, CDR2 YYNGEE. Losses at the gene ends were 4 bases for V and 5 bases for J; bases not matched to a gene: 5. The CDR3 coding sequence is TGTGCCAGCAGCTTCGACAGGGCGGAGACCCAGTACTTC. This gives the protein CASSFDRAETQYF.

The rearrangement joins TRBV19 to TRBJ1-5; maybe TRBD1 (6 bases). Germline assignment: CDR1 LNHDA and CDR2 SQIVND (reference sequence). The CDR3 is 14 amino acids. Trimming took 2 bases from V and 3 from J, leaving 8 bases between them. The CDR3 DNA sequence: TGTGCCAGTAGTATACAGGGGAACAATCAGCCCCAGCATTTT. Translating it yields CASSIQGNNQPQHF.